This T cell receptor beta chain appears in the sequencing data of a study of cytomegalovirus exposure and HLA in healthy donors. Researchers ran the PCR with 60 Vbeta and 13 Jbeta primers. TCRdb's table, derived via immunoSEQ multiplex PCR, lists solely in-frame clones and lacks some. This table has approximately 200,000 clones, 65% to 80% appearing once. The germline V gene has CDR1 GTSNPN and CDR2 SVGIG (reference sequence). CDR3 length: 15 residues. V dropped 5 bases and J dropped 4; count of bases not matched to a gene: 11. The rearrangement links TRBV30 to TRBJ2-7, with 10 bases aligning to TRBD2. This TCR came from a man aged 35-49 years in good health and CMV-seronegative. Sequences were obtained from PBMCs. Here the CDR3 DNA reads TGTGCCTGGTTCCCTAGCGGGAGTCATCCGTACGAGCAGTACTTC. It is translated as CAWFPSGSHPYEQYF.